This T cell receptor (beta chain) came from a study of neurological immune-mediated disorders. This clonotype was seen repeatedly, ten times or more. This sequence may be a read error, since a much larger clone differs from it by one base. TCRdb fed the 5' RACE reads into MiXCR, producing one record per CDR3 protein. This sample has about 54,000 distinct CDR3 sequences, with about 4% found just once. CDR3 size: 14 residues. The junction had 6 bases not matched to a gene; V was cut back by 4 bases and J by 9 bases. CDR1 SQVTM and CDR2 ANQGSEA come from the germline V gene. The clonotype was recovered from a woman between 35 and 50 years old with multiple sclerosis. The sample comprised CD4+ T cells from blood. The rearrangement links TRBV29-1 to TRBJ2-2; 12 nucleotides line up with TRBD1. This chain's CDR3 is CSVVGTGGPRELFF. CDR3 in DNA: TGCAGCGTTGTTGGGACAGGGGGCCCCCGGGAGCTGTTTTTT.